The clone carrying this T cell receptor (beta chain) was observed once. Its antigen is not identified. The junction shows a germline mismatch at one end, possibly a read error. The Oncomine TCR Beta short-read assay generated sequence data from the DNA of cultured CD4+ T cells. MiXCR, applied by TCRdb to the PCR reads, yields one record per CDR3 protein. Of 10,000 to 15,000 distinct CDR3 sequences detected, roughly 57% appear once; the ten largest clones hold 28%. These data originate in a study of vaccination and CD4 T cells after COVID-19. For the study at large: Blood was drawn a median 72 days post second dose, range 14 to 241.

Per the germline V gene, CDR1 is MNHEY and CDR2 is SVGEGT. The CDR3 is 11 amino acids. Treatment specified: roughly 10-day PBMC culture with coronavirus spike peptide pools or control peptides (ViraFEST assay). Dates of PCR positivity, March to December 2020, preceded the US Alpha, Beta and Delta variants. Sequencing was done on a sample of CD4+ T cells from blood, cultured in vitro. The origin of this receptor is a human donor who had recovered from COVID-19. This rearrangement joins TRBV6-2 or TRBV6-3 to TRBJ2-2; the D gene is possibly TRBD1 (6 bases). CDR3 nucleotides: TGCCTCATGGGGGCGGAGGGGGAGCTGTTTTTT. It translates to CLMGAEGELFF.